Given below is one T cell receptor beta chain in context. This receptor's antigen is unknown. A roughly 2.6 ml peripheral blood sample was drawn into PAXgene tubes per donor and stored at -80°C. Total RNA was isolated from whole blood with the PAXgene blood miRNA kit on an automated QIAcube, without T cell sorting. Peripheral blood from monozygotic twin pairs concordant or discordant for inflammatory bowel disease was subjected to deep TCRalpha and TCRbeta repertoire profiling with unique molecular barcoding. For every twin pair, smoking habits were documented, and each individual was categorised as a current, former or never smoker. Library construction relied on 5' RACE. Preparation of each TCR library used 3,500 to 4,500 ng of total RNA. For each sample, cDNA synthesis was carried out in eight separate reactions using SMARTScribe reverse transcriptase. Unique molecular identifiers containing a 6-nucleotide sample barcode were introduced through template switching during cDNA synthesis. TCRalpha and TCRbeta cDNA was amplified in two nested PCRs of 16 and 9 cycles, and bead purification was carried out after each PCR. Before amplification, cDNA was treated with uracil DNA-glycosylase and purified using the QIAquick PCR purification kit. The second PCR added Illumina TruSeq-compatible adapters along with sample-specific barcodes. Library quality and concentration were assessed using TapeStation and Qubit, and about 5 ng of each library was pooled. Pooled libraries were sequenced on an Illumina HiSeq2500 single-index Rapid Run with 2 x 100 bp reads and custom sequencing primers. In the authors' own workflow: PCR and sequencing errors were corrected by UMI-based consensus assembly using MiGEC version 1.2.6. MiXCR version 2.1.1 was used to carry out V(D)J alignment, clonotype assembly and CDR3 extraction. To normalise gene usage, clonotype sharing and MAIT/NKT TCR abundance, the analysis used the top 1000, 10 000 and 20 000 clonotypes per sample. After downsampling to 27 000 UMIs, diversity was calculated as the inverse Simpson index using the vegan R package. Statistical testing used paired Mann-Whitney U tests on the discordant twin pairs and applied Benjamini-Hochberg correction for multiple testing. TCRdb reprocessed the public reads and reports one entry per CDR3 protein sequence, without DNA. V and J calls and clone size were set by TCRdb, not the authors. This sample's table carries about 420,000 distinct CDR3 sequences. Of the sample, approximately 2.3% is held by the ten largest clones.

The data are from a study of monozygotic twins with inflammatory bowel disease (dated by TCRdb to the late 2010s). Study-wide context: The complete study included approximately 28 monozygotic twin pairs: 19 IBD-discordant Danish pairs and nine German pairs, of which four were IBD-concordant and five were IBD-discordant. Disease-associated traits were sought mainly through comparisons between IBD patients and their genetically identical healthy co-twins within discordant pairs. Each individual had, on average, about 151 000 unique TCRalpha sequences and 181 000 unique TCRbeta sequences available for analysis. General findings and caveats noted by the study authors: Different T cell subtypes could not be distinguished in the analysis. IBD patients shared fewer clonotypes with other individuals than healthy twins did, most markedly in patients showing signs of disease activity. The results gave no support for a single strong signal or clonotype linked to IBD. TCRbeta repertoire diversity, by inverse Simpson index, was decreased in IBD patients compared with their healthy co-twins. Concordant and discordant twins showed no difference in repertoire similarity, possibly because of limited statistical power. Because patients were on differing immunosuppressive treatments, the repertoires may have picked up extra background noise and inter-individual variability.

Inclusive of the bounding cysteine and phenylalanine, the CDR3 is 15 residues long. Only the protein sequence is given. The germline V gene (reference sequence) sets CDR1 to LNHNV and CDR2 to YYDKDF. The chain is encoded by TRBV15 joined to TRBJ1-2; the TCRdb call, TRBD1, lacks DNA for checking. The source is a human donor with ulcerative colitis or Crohn's disease, or a healthy co-twin of an affected twin (not recorded which). The sequenced sample was blood. The CDR3 in this case is CATSTTSGQIYGYTF.